One and the same sample provided the 21 T cell receptor beta chains below, sequenced in a study of CD8+ T cells in alopecia areata. Extraction of RNA preceded its reverse transcription into cDNA, which served as the sequencing template. Sequenced by immunoSEQ multiplex PCR; TCRdb stores in-frame clones only, minus some. This sample has over 200,000 clones, with more than 45% found just once. The input for sequencing was CD4+ T cells sorted from blood, taken at week 0. The source of these receptors is a human donor with alopecia areata.

This clone was found a few times. This chain uses TRBV10-3 with TRBJ2-3, with D tentatively TRBD1 (5 bases). Trimming removed 3 bases at V and 2 bases at J, with 9 bases between. The CDR3 contains 14 residues. Per the germline V gene, CDR1 is ENHRY and CDR2 is SYGVKD. CDR3 DNA sequence: TGTGCCATCAGTGAAGACAGACTCACAGATACGCAGTATTTT. Translated, it gives CAISEDRLTDTQYF.

The chain recombines TRBV29-1 with TRBJ1-2; tentative D call: TRBD1 (6 bases). Germline V gene data show CDR1 as SQVTM and CDR2 as ANQGSEA. CDR3 length: 15 amino acids. V dropped 6 bases and J dropped 8 bases, with 25 bases sitting between them. The CDR3 loop reads CSVPEGRVGATGYTF. The CDR3 nucleotides read TGCAGCGTGCCCGAAGGGCGAGTGGGGGCTACGGGCTACACCTTC.

This clone was detected only once. The chain employs TRBV7-2 and TRBJ1-5; D ambiguous. The germline V and J ends were trimmed by 1 base and 0 bases, with 7 bases remaining between them. The V gene's germline CDR1 is SGHTA and CDR2 FQGNSA. The CDR3 has 15 amino acids. The CDR3 nucleotides are TGTGCCAGCAGCTTAGACGGATATAGCAATCAGCCCCAGCATTTT. Translation gives CASSLDGYSNQPQHF.

The chain carries TRBV5-1 and TRBJ2-1, with D unclear. Trimming left V 0 bases short and J 13 bases short, with 14 bases between. CDR3 length: 13 residues. Germline loops: CDR1 SGHRS, CDR2 YFSETQ. CDR3 coding DNA: TGCGCCAGCAGCTTGGATAGCCTGCTCATACAGTTCTTC. This sequence encodes CASSLDSLLIQFF. Combining the CDR3 with reference TRBV5-1 and TRBJ2-1 gives the whole variable domain KAGVTQTPRYLIKTRGQQVTLSCSPISGHRSVSWYQQTPGQGLQFLFEYFSETQRNKGNFPGRFSGRQFSNSRSEMNVSTLELGDSALYLCASSLDSLLIQFFGPGTRLTVL.

The chain is built from TRBV11-3 and TRBJ2-7, with D tentatively TRBD1 (6 bases). The CDR3 is 13 amino acids. Germline lookup yields CDR1 SGHNT and CDR2 YENEEA. V was cut by 0 bases and J by 6 bases, with 9 bases left in between. The CDR3 sequence is CASSLDQGREQYF. The CDR3 DNA is TGTGCCAGCAGCTTAGATCAGGGGCGCGAGCAGTACTTC.

This clone was seen a handful of times. This chain connects TRBV4-1 to TRBJ2-3, with D unresolved. Deletions cut 5 bases from V and 4 bases from J, with 7 bases between. This CDR3 is built from 12 residues. CDR1 is MGHRA, CDR2 YSYEKL, per germline. As DNA, the CDR3 is TGCGCCAGCAGCACACCGGCAGATACGCAGTATTTT. Protein product: CASSTPADTQYF.

V gene TRBV5-4 combines with J gene TRBJ1-4, with D uncertain. Germline CDR1 reads SGHNT; CDR2 reads YYREEE (reference sequence). The V end lost 6 bases, the J end lost 3 bases, and 12 bases lay between the germline ends. This CDR3 has 14 amino acids. DNA for the CDR3: TGTGCCAGCACTCAAGGTGGATCTAATGAAAAACTGTTTTTT. Protein sequence: CASTQGGSNEKLFF.

This clone was seen only a few times. This chain links TRBV30 with TRBJ1-1; 7 nucleotides match TRBD1. The CDR3 totals 15 residues. CDR1 is GTSNPN, CDR2 SVGIG, per germline (reference sequence). The trim removed 1 base at V and 3 bases at J, leaving 8 bases unmatched. CDR3 bases: TGTGCCTGGAGTGGTCGACAGGGAGCGGACACTGAAGCTTTCTTT. It encodes CAWSGRQGADTEAFF.

This rearrangement joins TRBV7-8 to TRBJ1-2, with TRBD1 matching over 7 bases. V gave up 5 bases and J gave up 5 bases; unmatched junction bases: 14. CDR3 length equals 16 residues. The germline gives CDR1 SGHVS, CDR2 FQNEAQ. Here the CDR3 reads CASSALVEGGFYGYTF. The CDR3, as DNA: TGTGCCAGCAGCGCCCTGGTCGAAGGGGGCTTTTATGGCTACACCTTC.

The chain recombines TRBV23-1 with TRBJ2-1, with D unclear. TRBV23-1 is sorted into the ORF group, with uncertain function. V lost 10 bases and J lost 6, with 10 bases in between. The CDR3 runs 11 residues. The CDR3 bases are TGCGCCACCAAAGATAGCAATGAGCAGTTCTTC. Amino acid sequence: CATKDSNEQFF.

The chain links TRBV29-1 to TRBJ1-2; 7 positions match TRBD1. V shed 1 base and J 0 bases; nucleotides not matched to a gene: 11. CDR3 length: 17 residues. CDR1 and CDR2 from the germline V gene are SQVTM and ANQGSEA. The CDR3 here is CSVEAFITGVANYGYTF. In DNA form, the CDR3 reads TGCAGCGTTGAAGCTTTCATAACAGGGGTAGCTAACTATGGCTACACCTTC. Looking up the rest from reference TRBV29-1 and TRBJ1-2 gives the full variable domain: SAVISQKPSRDICQRGTSLTIQCQVDSQVTMMFWYRQQPGQSLTLIATANQGSEATYESGFVIDKFPISRPNLTFSTLTVSNMSPEDSSIYLCSVEAFITGVANYGYTFGSGTRLTVV.

The gene calls are TRBV2 and TRBJ1-2, with D possibly TRBD1 on 5 matching bases. Germline V gene sequence: CDR1 SNHLY, CDR2 FYNNEI. V lost 6 bases and J 0 bases, leaving 11 bases between the germline ends. This CDR3 spans 14 amino acids. The CDR3 is CASRGTVANYGYTF. The CDR3 DNA is TGTGCCAGCAGGGGGACGGTAGCTAACTATGGCTACACCTTC.

This clone was counted between two and nine times. The chain employs TRBV19 and TRBJ1-4; weak D call: TRBD1 (5 bases). The CDR3 runs 14 residues. Germline CDR1 is LNHDA and CDR2 is SQIVND (reference sequence). Trimming took 6 bases from V and 0 from J, leaving 8 bases between them. CDR3 DNA sequence: TGTGCCAGTAGCCGACAGACAACTAATGAAAAACTGTTTTTT. It yields the protein CASSRQTTNEKLFF.

This clone was detected only a few times. This chain links TRBV27 with TRBJ2-3; TRBD1 might be the D (6 bases). V was cut by 6 bases and J by 4 bases, with 23 bases left in between. Germline CDR1 is MNHEY and CDR2 is SMNVEV (reference sequence). The CDR3 consists of 17 residues. The CDR3 DNA reads TGTGCCAGCAGAAATCAATTCAGAGGGGGAAGAGCAGATACGCAGTATTTT. It encodes CASRNQFRGGRADTQYF.

In its sample, this clone was seen a few times. The chain links TRBV14 to TRBJ2-7; D gene uncertain. The CDR3 is made up of 13 amino acids. The germline V gene has CDR1 SGHDN and CDR2 FVKESK. Trimming shortened V by 3 bases and J by 1 base, and 7 bases separated the two germline ends. The CDR3 spells CASSQLQSYEQYF. CDR3 sequence (DNA): TGTGCCAGCAGCCAGCTACAGTCCTACGAGCAGTACTTC.

The chain couples TRBV2 to TRBJ1-5, with a weak D call TRBD1 (5 bases). The CDR3 length is 15 residues. Trimming took 6 bases from V and 1 from J, leaving 13 bases between them. Germline values: CDR1 SNHLY, CDR2 FYNNEI. The CDR3 DNA reads as TGTGCCAGCAGGCCGGGACTTAGGAGCAATCAGCCCCAGCATTTT. This translates into CASRPGLRSNQPQHF.

The CDR3 bases are TGTGCCAGCAGCGCGGACACATACACTGAAGCTTTCTTT. This gives the protein CASSADTYTEAFF. The gene calls are TRBV9 and TRBJ1-1, with D perhaps TRBD1 (5 bases). Deletions cut 3 bases from V and 3 bases from J, with 9 bases between. Germline lookup yields CDR1 SGDLS and CDR2 YYNGEE. The CDR3 totals 13 residues.

This clone has just a few counts. The chain is built from TRBV7-9 and TRBJ1-2, with no clear D. V was trimmed by 4 bases and J by 4 bases, leaving 7 bases between them. CDR1 and CDR2 from the germline V gene are SEHNR and FQNEAQ (reference sequence). The CDR3 totals 12 residues. DNA of the CDR3: TGTGCCAGCAGCTCCAGGACCTATGGCTACACCTTC. Its translation is CASSSRTYGYTF.

The V call is TRBV27, the J call TRBJ1-2, with TRBD1 matching 8 bases. V trimming: 5 bases; J trimming: 5 bases; junction bases outside the gene matches: 7. Germline V lookup: CDR1 MNHEY, CDR2 SMNVEV (reference sequence). The CDR3 sequence is 14 residues long. In DNA form, the CDR3 reads TGTGCCAGCAGTCTCGGACAGGGACTTTATGGCTACACCTTC. Amino acids: CASSLGQGLYGYTF.

This sequence joins TRBV15 and TRBJ1-1; 8 bases are a match to TRBD1. The CDR3 consists of 14 residues. Germline trimming cut 0 bases from V and 10 bases from J; bases unmatched to any gene: 7. Germline V gene sequence: CDR1 LNHNV, CDR2 YYDKDF (reference sequence). The CDR3 nucleotides read TGTGCCACCAGCAGAGACACGACAGGGGATGGAGCTTTCTTT. The encoded protein is CATSRDTTGDGAFF.

The V gene is TRBV30, the J gene TRBJ1-4, with D maybe TRBD1 (6 bases). The CDR3 has 15 residues. Trimming stripped 3 bases from V and 5 bases from J, with 16 bases between. Germline V lookup: CDR1 GTSNPN, CDR2 SVGIG (reference sequence). Here the CDR3 DNA reads TGTGCCTGGAGCCCCTTAGGGGGTACGAATGAAAAACTGTTTTTT. Translation gives CAWSPLGGTNEKLFF.